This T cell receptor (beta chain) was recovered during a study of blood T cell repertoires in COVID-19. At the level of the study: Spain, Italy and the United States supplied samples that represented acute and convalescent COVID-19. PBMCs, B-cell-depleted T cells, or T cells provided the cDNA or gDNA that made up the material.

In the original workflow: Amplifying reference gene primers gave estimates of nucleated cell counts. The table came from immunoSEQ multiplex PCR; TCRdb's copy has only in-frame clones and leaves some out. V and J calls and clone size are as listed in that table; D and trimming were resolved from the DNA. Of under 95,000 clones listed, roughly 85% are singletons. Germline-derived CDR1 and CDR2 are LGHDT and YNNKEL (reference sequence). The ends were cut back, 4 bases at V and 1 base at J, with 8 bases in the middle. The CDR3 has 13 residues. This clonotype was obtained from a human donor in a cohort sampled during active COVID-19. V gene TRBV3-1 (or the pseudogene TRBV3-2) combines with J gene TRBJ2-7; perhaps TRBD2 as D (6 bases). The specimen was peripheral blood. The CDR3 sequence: CASSRDFSYEQYF. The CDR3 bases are TGTGCCAGCAGCCGGGACTTTTCCTACGAGCAGTACTTC.